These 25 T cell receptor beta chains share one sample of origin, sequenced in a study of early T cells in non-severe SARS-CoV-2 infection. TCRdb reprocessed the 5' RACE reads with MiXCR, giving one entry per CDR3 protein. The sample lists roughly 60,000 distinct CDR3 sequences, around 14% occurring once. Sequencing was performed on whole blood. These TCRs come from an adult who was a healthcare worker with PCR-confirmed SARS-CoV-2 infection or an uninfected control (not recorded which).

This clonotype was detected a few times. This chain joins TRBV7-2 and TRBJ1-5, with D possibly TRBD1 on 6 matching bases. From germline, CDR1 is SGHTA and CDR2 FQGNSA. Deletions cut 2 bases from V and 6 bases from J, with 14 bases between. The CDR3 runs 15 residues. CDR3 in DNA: TGTGCCAGCAGCTTACAGGGAGGAGGGGGTCAGCCCCAGCATTTT. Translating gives CASSLQGGGGQPQHF.

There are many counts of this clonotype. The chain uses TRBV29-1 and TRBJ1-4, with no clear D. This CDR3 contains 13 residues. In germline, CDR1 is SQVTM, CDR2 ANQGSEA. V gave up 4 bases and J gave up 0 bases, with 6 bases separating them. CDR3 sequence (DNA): TGCAGCGTTGGGGGATCAACTAATGAAAAACTGTTTTTT. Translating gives CSVGGSTNEKLFF.

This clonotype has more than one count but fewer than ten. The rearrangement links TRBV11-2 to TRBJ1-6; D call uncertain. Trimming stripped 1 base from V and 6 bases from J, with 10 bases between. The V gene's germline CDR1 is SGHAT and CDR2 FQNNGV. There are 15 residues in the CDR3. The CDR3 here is CASSLAGLGNSPLHF. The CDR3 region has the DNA TGTGCCAGCAGCTTAGCTGGGTTAGGTAATTCACCCCTCCACTTT.

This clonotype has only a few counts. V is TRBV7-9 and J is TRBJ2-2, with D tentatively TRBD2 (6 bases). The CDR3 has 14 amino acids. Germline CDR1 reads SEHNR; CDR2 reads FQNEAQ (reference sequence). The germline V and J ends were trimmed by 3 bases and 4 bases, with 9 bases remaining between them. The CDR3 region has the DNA TGTGCCAGCAGCTTCGGGGGATCCACCGGGGAGCTGTTTTTT. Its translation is CASSFGGSTGELFF.

This CDR3 is CASSEQEDTQYF. CDR3 sequence (DNA): TGTGCCAGCAGCGAACAGGAGGATACGCAGTATTTT. This rearrangement joins TRBV9 to TRBJ2-3, with a weak D call TRBD1 (5 bases). Germline CDR1 is SGDLS and CDR2 is YYNGEE. V was shortened by 3 bases and J by 6 bases, with 8 bases between the two germline ends. The CDR3 sequence is 12 residues long.

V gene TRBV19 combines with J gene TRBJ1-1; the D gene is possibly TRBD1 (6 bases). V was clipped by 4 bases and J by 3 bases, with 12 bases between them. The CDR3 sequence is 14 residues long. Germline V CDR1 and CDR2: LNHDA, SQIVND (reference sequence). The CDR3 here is CASSRQVQDTEAFF. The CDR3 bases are TGTGCCAGTAGTAGACAGGTGCAGGACACTGAAGCTTTCTTT.

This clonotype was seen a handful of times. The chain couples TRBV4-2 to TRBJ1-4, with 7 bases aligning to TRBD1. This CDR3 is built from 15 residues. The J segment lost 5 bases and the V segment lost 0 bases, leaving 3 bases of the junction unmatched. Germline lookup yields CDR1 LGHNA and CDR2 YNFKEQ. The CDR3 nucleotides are TGTGCCAGCAGCCAAGAACGACAGGGAAATGAAAAACTGTTTTTT. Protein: CASSQERQGNEKLFF.

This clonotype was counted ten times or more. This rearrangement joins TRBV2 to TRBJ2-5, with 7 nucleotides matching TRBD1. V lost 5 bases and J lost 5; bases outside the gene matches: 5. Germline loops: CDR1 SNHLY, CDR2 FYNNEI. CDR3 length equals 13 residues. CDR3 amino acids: CASSPTGVETQYF. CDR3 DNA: TGTGCCAGCAGTCCAACAGGGGTTGAGACCCAGTACTTC.

CDR3 nucleotides: TGCGCCAGCAGCCAAGTTGAGGACTTTCGCACAGATACGCAGTATTTT. This translates into CASSQVEDFRTDTQYF. The rearrangement joins TRBV4-1 to TRBJ2-3, with D possibly matching TRBD2 (5 bases). Germline V gene sequence: CDR1 MGHRA, CDR2 YSYEKL. V was trimmed by 1 base and J by 1 base, leaving 12 bases between them. This CDR3 has 16 amino acids.

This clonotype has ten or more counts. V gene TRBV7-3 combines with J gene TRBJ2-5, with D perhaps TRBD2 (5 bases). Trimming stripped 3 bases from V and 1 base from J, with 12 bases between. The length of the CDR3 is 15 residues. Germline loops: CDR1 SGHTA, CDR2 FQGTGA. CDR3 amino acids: CASSFGLTLQETQYF. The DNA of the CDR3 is TGTGCCAGCAGCTTCGGACTCACCCTCCAAGAGACCCAGTACTTC.

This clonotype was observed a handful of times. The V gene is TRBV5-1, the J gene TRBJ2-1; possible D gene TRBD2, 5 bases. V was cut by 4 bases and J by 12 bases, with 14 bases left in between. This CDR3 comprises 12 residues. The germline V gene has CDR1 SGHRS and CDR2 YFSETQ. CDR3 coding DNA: TGCGCCAGCAGCCTTGGCCTCGAGGGGCAGTTCTTC. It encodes CASSLGLEGQFF.

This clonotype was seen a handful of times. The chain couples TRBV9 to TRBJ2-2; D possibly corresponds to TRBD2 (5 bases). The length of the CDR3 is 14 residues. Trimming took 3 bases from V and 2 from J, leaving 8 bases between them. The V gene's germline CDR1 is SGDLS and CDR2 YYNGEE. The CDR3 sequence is CASSGGSNTGELFF. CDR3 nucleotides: TGTGCCAGCAGCGGAGGGTCTAACACCGGGGAGCTGTTTTTT. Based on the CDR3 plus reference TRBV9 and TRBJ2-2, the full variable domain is DSGVTQTPKHLITATGQRVTLRCSPRSGDLSVYWYQQSLDQGLQFLIQYYNGEERAKGNILERFSAQQFPDLHSELNLSSLELGDSALYFCASSGGSNTGELFFGEGSRLTVL.

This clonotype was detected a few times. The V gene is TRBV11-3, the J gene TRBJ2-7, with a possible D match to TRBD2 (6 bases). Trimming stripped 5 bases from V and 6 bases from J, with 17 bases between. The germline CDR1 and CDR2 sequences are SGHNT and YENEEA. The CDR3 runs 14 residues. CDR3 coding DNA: TGTGCCAGCAGCCGTGACGGAGGGGAACTCGAGCAGTACTTC. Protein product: CASSRDGGELEQYF.

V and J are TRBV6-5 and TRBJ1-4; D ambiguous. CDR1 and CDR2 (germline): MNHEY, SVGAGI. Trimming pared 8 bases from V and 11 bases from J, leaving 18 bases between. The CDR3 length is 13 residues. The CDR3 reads CASWAEGLTKLFF. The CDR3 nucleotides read TGTGCCAGCTGGGCGGAGGGTCTGACCAAACTGTTTTTT.

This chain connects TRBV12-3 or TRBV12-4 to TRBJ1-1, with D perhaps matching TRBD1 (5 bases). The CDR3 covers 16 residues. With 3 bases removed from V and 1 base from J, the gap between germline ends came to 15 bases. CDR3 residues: CASSFGQGISNTEAFF. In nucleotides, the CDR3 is TGTGCCAGCAGTTTCGGGCAGGGTATATCGAACACTGAAGCTTTCTTT.

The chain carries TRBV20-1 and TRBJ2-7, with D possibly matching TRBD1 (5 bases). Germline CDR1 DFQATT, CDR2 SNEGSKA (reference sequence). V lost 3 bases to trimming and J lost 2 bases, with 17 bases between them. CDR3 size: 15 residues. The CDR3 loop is CSASDFQGVAYEQYF. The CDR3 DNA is TGCAGTGCTAGTGATTTTCAGGGCGTCGCCTACGAGCAGTACTTC.

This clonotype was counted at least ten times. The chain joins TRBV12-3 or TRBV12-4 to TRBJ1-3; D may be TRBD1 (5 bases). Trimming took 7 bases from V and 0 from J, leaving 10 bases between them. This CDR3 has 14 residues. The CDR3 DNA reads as TGTGCCAGCATGGGAAGGGGCTCTGGAAACACCATATATTTT. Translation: CASMGRGSGNTIYF.

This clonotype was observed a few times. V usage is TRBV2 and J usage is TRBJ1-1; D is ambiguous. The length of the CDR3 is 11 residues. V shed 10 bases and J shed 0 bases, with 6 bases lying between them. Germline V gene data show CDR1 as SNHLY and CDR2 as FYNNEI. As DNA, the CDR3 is TGTGCCAACAAGATGAACACTGAAGCTTTCTTT. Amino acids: CANKMNTEAFF.

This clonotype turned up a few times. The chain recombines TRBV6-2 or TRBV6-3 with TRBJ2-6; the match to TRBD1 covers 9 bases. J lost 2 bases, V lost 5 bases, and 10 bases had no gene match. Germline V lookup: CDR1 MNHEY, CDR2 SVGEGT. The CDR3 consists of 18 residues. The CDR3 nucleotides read TGTGCCAGCAGTCCAACCGATACAGGGGGCCCTGGGGCCAACGTCCTGACTTTC. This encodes CASSPTDTGGPGANVLTF.

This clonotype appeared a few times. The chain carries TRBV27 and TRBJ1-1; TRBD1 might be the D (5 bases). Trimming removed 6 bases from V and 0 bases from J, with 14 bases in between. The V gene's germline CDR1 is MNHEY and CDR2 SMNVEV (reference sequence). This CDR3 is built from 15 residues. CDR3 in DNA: TGTGCCAGCAGCTTAACGGGGCCCATGAACACTGAAGCTTTCTTT. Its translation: CASSLTGPMNTEAFF.

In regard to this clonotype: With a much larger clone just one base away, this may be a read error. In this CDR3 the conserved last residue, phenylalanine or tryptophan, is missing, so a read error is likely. The CDR3 is CASRPTGNPYEQYL. In nucleotides, the CDR3 is TGTGCCAGCAGACCGACAGGCAACCCTTACGAGCAGTACTTA. The V and J genes are TRBV6-6 and TRBJ2-7; TRBD1 is a possible D gene (6 bases). Germline CDR1 and CDR2: MNHNY and SVGAGI (reference sequence). V lost 6 bases and J 4 bases, leaving 16 bases between the germline ends. CDR3 length: 14 residues.

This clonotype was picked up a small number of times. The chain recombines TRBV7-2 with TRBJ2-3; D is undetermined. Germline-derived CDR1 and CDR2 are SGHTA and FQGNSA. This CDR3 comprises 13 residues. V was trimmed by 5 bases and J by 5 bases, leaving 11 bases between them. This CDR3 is CASSPMIGDTQYF. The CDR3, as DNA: TGTGCCAGCAGCCCGATGATCGGAGATACGCAGTATTTT.

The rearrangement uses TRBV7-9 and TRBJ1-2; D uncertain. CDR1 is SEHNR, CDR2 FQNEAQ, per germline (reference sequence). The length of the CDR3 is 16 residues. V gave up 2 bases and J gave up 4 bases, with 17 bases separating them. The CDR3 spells CASSLRGAEGGYGYTF. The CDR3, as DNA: TGTGCCAGCAGCTTAAGAGGAGCCGAAGGAGGCTATGGCTACACCTTC.

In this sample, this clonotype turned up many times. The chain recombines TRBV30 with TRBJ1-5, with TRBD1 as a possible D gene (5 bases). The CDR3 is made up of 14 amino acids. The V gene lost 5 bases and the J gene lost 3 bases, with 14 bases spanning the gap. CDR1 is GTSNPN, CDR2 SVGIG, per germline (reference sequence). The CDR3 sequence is CAWAPGGANQPQHF. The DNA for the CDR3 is TGTGCCTGGGCCCCAGGAGGGGCCAATCAGCCCCAGCATTTT.

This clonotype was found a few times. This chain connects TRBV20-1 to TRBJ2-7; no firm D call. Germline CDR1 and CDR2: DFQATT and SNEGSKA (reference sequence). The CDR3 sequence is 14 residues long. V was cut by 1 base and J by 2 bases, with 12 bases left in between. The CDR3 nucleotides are TGCAGTGCTAGAGTGCCAGCCCCTCCCTACGAGCAGTACTTC. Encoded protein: CSARVPAPPYEQYF.